These 7 T cell receptor beta chains were sequenced from one sample in a study of cytotoxic CD8 clonotypes in ibrutinib-treated CLL. Only in-frame clones appear in the TCRdb table, and some are missing; sequencing was by immunoSEQ multiplex PCR. In the table there are around 140,000 clones, approximately 80% of which are singletons. Sequences were derived from PBMCs, sampled after 36 months of ibrutinib treatment. These TCRs come from a human donor with chronic lymphocytic leukemia.

The rearrangement uses TRBV28 and TRBJ1-2, with D possibly matching TRBD1 (6 bases). V lost 6 bases, J lost 6 bases, and 11 bases lay in between. CDR1 and CDR2 from the germline V gene are MDHEN and SYDVKM. The CDR3 sequence is 12 residues long. CDR3 region: CASSRTAHGYTF. In DNA, the CDR3 is TGTGCCAGCAGCCGGACAGCCCATGGCTACACCTTC.

This chain links TRBV4-2 with TRBJ2-1; either TRBD1 or TRBD2 may supply D (5 bases each). Germline V gene lookup returns CDR1 LGHNA and CDR2 YNFKEQ. V lost 0 bases and J lost 15, with 15 bases in between. This CDR3 has 13 residues. CDR3 amino acids: CASSQDWGRGRFF. CDR3 nucleotides: TGTGCCAGCAGCCAAGATTGGGGCCGAGGGAGGTTCTTC.

This chain connects TRBV27 to TRBJ2-7; 12 positions match TRBD1. The CDR3 runs 15 residues. The ends lost 7 bases at V and 2 bases at J; junction bases unmatched: 6. Germline V gene sequence: CDR1 MNHEY, CDR2 SMNVEV (reference sequence). In DNA, the CDR3 is TGTGCCAGCACCCTCGGGACAGGGGGCCCCTACGAGCAGTACTTC. It translates to CASTLGTGGPYEQYF.

This clone was found a few times. This chain connects TRBV14 to TRBJ2-3; D remains unclear. This CDR3 comprises 15 residues. Germline CDR1 is SGHDN and CDR2 is FVKESK. V lost 4 bases to trimming and J lost 2 bases, with 13 bases between them. The CDR3 nucleotides read TGTGCCAGCAGCCCTTGGCTGCGGACCACAGATACGCAGTATTTT. Its translation: CASSPWLRTTDTQYF.

This sequence joins TRBV27 and TRBJ2-7; TRBD1 matches 8 bases. Germline values: CDR1 MNHEY, CDR2 SMNVEV (reference sequence). The ends lost 4 bases at V and 7 bases at J; junction bases unmatched: 12. The length of the CDR3 is 15 residues. The CDR3 protein is CASSSLGQGAGEQYF. CDR3 nucleotide sequence: TGTGCCAGCAGTTCCCTAGGGCAGGGGGCAGGAGAGCAGTACTTC.

The rearrangement uses TRBV27 and TRBJ2-6, with 7 nucleotides matching TRBD1. Looked up from germline, CDR1 is MNHEY and CDR2 is SMNVEV (reference sequence). The trim removed 3 bases at V and 0 bases at J, leaving 5 bases unmatched. This CDR3 contains 17 residues. Here the CDR3 DNA reads TGTGCCAGCAGTTTGACAGGGACCATCTCTGGGGCCAACGTCCTGACTTTC. Protein: CASSLTGTISGANVLTF. The full variable domain, its missing parts supplied by reference TRBV27 and TRBJ2-6, is EAQVTQNPRYLITVTGKKLTVTCSQNMNHEYMSWYRQDPGLGLRQIYYSMNVEVTDKGDVPEGYKVSRKEKRNFPLILESPSPNQTSLYFCASSLTGTISGANVLTFGAGSRLTVL.

The genes are TRBV7-6 and TRBJ2-7; perhaps TRBD1 as D (6 bases). Trimming took 1 base from V and 2 from J, leaving 9 bases between them. The CDR3 loop spans 14 amino acids. Looked up from germline, CDR1 is SGHVS and CDR2 is FNYEAQ. CDR3 DNA: TGTGCCAGCAGCTTAGAGAGGGACACCTACGAGCAGTACTTC. Its protein is CASSLERDTYEQYF. The full variable domain, its missing parts supplied by reference TRBV7-6 and TRBJ2-7, is GAGVSQSPRYKVTKRGQDVALRCDPISGHVSLYWYRQALGQGPEFLTYFNYEAQQDKSGLPNDRFSAERPEGSISTLTIQRTEQRDSAMYRCASSLERDTYEQYFGPGTRLTVT.